The entry below gives a single TCR beta chain sequence along with its context. TCRdb keeps only in-frame clones here, not all; method: immunoSEQ multiplex PCR. There are some 100,000 clones in the sample; nearly 90% occur only once, and roughly 13% lies in the top ten. The data belong to a study of T cell responses to AZD1222 COVID-19 vaccine. This CDR3 comprises 17 residues. The starting material was peripheral blood, obtained on day 0 of MenACWY control vaccination. The chain is built from TRBV12-1 and TRBJ2-7; the D call of TRBD2 is as the table states it, not checked on the DNA. TRBV12-1 is a listed pseudogene. The origin of this receptor is an adult in good health. CDR3 bases: TGTGCCAGCAGCTTTGAATTTAGGAGGACTCGAACCTACGAGCAGTACTTC. This encodes CASSFEFRRTRTYEQYF.